The 22 T cell receptor beta chains given below trace back to one sample, sequenced in a study of cytomegalovirus exposure and HLA in healthy donors. PCR involved 60 Vbeta and 13 Jbeta primers. Only in-frame clones appear in the TCRdb table, and some are missing; sequencing was by immunoSEQ multiplex PCR. The sample includes about 98,000 clones, roughly 80% of them seen just once. Material for sequencing was PBMCs. These receptors were collected from a man aged 60-69 years in good health and CMV-seropositive.

The V call is TRBV6-1, the J call TRBJ2-2; a weak D match, TRBD1 (5 bases). Germline V lookup: CDR1 MNHNS, CDR2 SASEGT. The CDR3 loop spans 18 amino acids. The V and J ends lost 3 bases and 0 bases respectively, with 17 bases between them. The CDR3 sequence: CASSDAGLGAANTGELFF. The CDR3, as DNA: TGTGCCAGCAGTGATGCCGGGCTAGGGGCGGCGAACACCGGGGAGCTGTTTTTT.

V is TRBV14 and J is TRBJ1-2, with D tentatively TRBD1 (5 bases). The CDR3 has 14 amino acids. The germline CDR1 and CDR2 sequences are SGHDN and FVKESK. The V and J ends lost 1 base and 9 bases respectively, with 15 bases between them. CDR3: CASSQVARRGSYTF. Here the CDR3 DNA reads TGTGCCAGCAGCCAAGTAGCCCGCCGGGGGAGCTACACCTTC.

The chain has TRBV27 and TRBJ1-4; D unresolved. V lost 6 bases and J lost 8, with 19 bases in between. CDR1 is MNHEY and CDR2 is SMNVEV in the germline V gene (reference sequence). The CDR3 extends over 15 amino acids. The chain's CDR3 is CASSYGVGGVEKLFF. CDR3 bases: TGTGCCAGCAGCTACGGGGTAGGCGGGGTGGAAAAACTGTTTTTT. Filled out from reference TRBV27 and TRBJ1-4, the complete variable domain reads EAQVTQNPRYLITVTGKKLTVTCSQNMNHEYMSWYRQDPGLGLRQIYYSMNVEVTDKGDVPEGYKVSRKEKRNFPLILESPSPNQTSLYFCASSYGVGGVEKLFFGSGTQLSVL.

The chain uses TRBV27 and TRBJ1-2, with TRBD1 matching over 7 bases. V lost 3 bases to trimming and J lost 7 bases; unmatched junction nucleotides: 8. CDR1 is MNHEY, CDR2 SMNVEV, per germline (reference sequence). The CDR3 is 14 residues long. The CDR3 spells CASSLSHRGSGYTF. As DNA, the CDR3 is TGTGCCAGCAGTTTGTCCCACAGGGGTAGTGGCTACACCTTC.

V gene TRBV10-2 combines with J gene TRBJ2-7, with 7 bases lining up with TRBD1. This CDR3 has 14 residues. The junction had 9 bases not matched to a gene; V was cut back by 7 bases and J by 3 bases. CDR1 WSHSY and CDR2 SAAADI come from the germline V gene. CDR3 in DNA: TGCGCCAGCACTGGGACAGAGGTCCTCTACGAGCAGTACTTC. Encoded protein: CASTGTEVLYEQYF.

The chain joins TRBV18 to TRBJ2-7; tentative D call: TRBD2 (6 bases). V gave up 6 bases and J gave up 0 bases, with 12 bases separating them. Germline values: CDR1 KGHSH, CDR2 LQKENI. The CDR3 covers 14 residues. The CDR3 region has the DNA TGTGCCAGCTCCGCGGCGGGATACTCCTACGAGCAGTACTTC. Translated, it gives CASSAAGYSYEQYF.

The J gene is TRBJ2-2, the V gene TRBV6-1, with 8 bases identical to TRBD1. The CDR3 loop spans 17 amino acids. In germline, CDR1 is MNHNS, CDR2 SASEGT. V dropped 1 base and J dropped 5; count of bases not matched to a gene: 9. The CDR3 protein is CASSEGQGLGGTGELFF. CDR3 DNA: TGTGCCAGCAGTGAAGGACAGGGGTTAGGAGGGACCGGGGAGCTGTTTTTT.

This chain connects TRBV12-5 to TRBJ2-7, with D perhaps TRBD1 (5 bases). CDR3 length: 15 amino acids. The germline CDR1 and CDR2 sequences are LGHNT and FRNRAP. V lost 1 base to trimming and J lost 6 bases, with 16 bases between them. CDR3 nucleotide sequence: TGTGCTAGTGGTTTGGACCAGGGTAGGAGTAGCGAGCAGTACTTC. Translated: CASGLDQGRSSEQYF.

This chain's CDR3 is CASSWDSEEKLFF. The CDR3 bases are TGTGCCAGCAGCTGGGACAGCGAAGAAAAACTGTTTTTT. The V and J genes are TRBV5-6 and TRBJ1-4; 7 nucleotides match TRBD1. The J segment lost 8 bases and the V segment lost 3 bases, leaving 4 bases of the junction unmatched. The CDR3 has 13 amino acids. In germline, CDR1 is SGHDT, CDR2 YYEEEE.

The V call is TRBV4-1, the J call TRBJ2-5; tentatively, D is TRBD2 (7 bases). Per the germline V gene, CDR1 is MGHRA and CDR2 is YSYEKL. Trimming took off 5 bases at V and 3 bases at J, with 19 bases between the two ends. The CDR3 loop spans 16 amino acids. The CDR3 DNA reads TGCGCCAGCAGCTCCGCTGCGGGGGCCCTAAAAGAGACCCAGTACTTC. Translation gives CASSSAAGALKETQYF.

This clone occurred a few times. J is TRBJ1-1 and V is TRBV19; TRBD1 matches 8 bases. The V gene's germline CDR1 is LNHDA and CDR2 SQIVND (reference sequence). The CDR3 has 15 amino acids. The ends lost 3 bases at V and 1 base at J; junction bases unmatched: 4. The CDR3 sequence is CASSIAGTGNTEAFF. In DNA, the CDR3 is TGTGCCAGTAGTATTGCGGGGACAGGGAACACTGAAGCTTTCTTT.

This chain joins TRBV5-4 and TRBJ1-2; the D gene is possibly TRBD1 (5 bases). This CDR3 contains 12 residues. Deletions cut 3 bases from V and 5 bases from J, with 8 bases between. Germline V gene data show CDR1 as SGHNT and CDR2 as YYREEE (reference sequence). CDR3 sequence: CASSSQGYGYTF. DNA of the CDR3: TGTGCCAGCAGCTCGCAGGGATATGGCTACACCTTC.

The chain employs TRBV7-9 and TRBJ2-3; 7 bases are a match to TRBD1. CDR3 length equals 12 residues. Germline V lookup: CDR1 SEHNR, CDR2 FQNEAQ (reference sequence). The V and J ends lost 6 bases and 8 bases, in that order; junction bases with no gene match: 5. CDR3 nucleotides: TGTGCCAGCAGTCCGACAGGGAGTACGCAGTATTTT. Translation gives CASSPTGSTQYF. The full variable domain, completed using reference TRBV7-9 and TRBJ2-3, is DTGVSQNPRHKITKRGQNVTFRCDPISEHNRLYWYRQTLGQGPEFLTYFQNEAQLEKSRLLSDRFSAERPKGSFSTLEIQRTEQGDSAMYLCASSPTGSTQYFGPGTRLTVL.

The DNA of the CDR3 is TGTGCCTGGAGTTCCGGGGGGATGGCTTTCTTT. This codes for CAWSSGGMAFF. The chain couples TRBV30 to TRBJ1-1, with a weak D call TRBD1 (5 bases). Trimming took 2 bases from V and 11 from J, leaving 12 bases between them. The CDR3 runs to 11 residues. Germline-derived CDR1 and CDR2 are GTSNPN and SVGIG (reference sequence).

CDR3 in amino acids: CASSQDRYNSPLHF. As DNA, the CDR3 is TGTGCCAGCTCACAGGACAGGTATAATTCACCCCTCCACTTT. The V gene is TRBV18, the J gene TRBJ1-6, with TRBD1 matching over 7 bases. Germline V gene sequence: CDR1 KGHSH, CDR2 LQKENI. Trimming at V came to 4 bases and at J to 4 bases, leaving 1 base not matched to a gene. The CDR3 loop spans 14 amino acids.

The chain employs TRBV10-3 and TRBJ1-6; D gene ambiguous. This CDR3 region has 14 residues. The germline V gene has CDR1 ENHRY and CDR2 SYGVKD. The V and J ends lost 4 bases and 9 bases respectively, with 13 bases between them. CDR3 in DNA: TGTGCCATCAGTGCTCCTCAAGCGTTTTCACCCCTCCACTTT. This codes for CAISAPQAFSPLHF.

This clone was found a few times. This chain connects TRBV30 to TRBJ2-7; TRBD1 agrees at 8 bases. The CDR3 is made up of 12 amino acids. With V trimmed by 4 bases and J by 10 bases, 9 bases remained unmatched. Germline CDR1 and CDR2: GTSNPN and SVGIG (reference sequence). This CDR3 reads CAWTLQGAQQYF. The DNA of the CDR3 is TGTGCCTGGACCCTTCAGGGGGCGCAACAGTACTTC. Using reference TRBV30 and TRBJ2-7 for the parts outside the CDR3, the full variable domain is SQTIHQWPATLVQPVGSPLSLECTVEGTSNPNLYWYRQAAGRGLQLLFYSVGIGQISSEVPQNLSASRPQDRQFILSSKKLLLSDSGFYLCAWTLQGAQQYFGPGTRLTVT.

V usage is TRBV25-1 and J usage is TRBJ1-6; TRBD1 agrees at 8 bases. The trim removed 2 bases at V and 7 bases at J, leaving 13 bases unmatched. CDR3 length: 18 residues. Germline V gene data show CDR1 as MGHDK and CDR2 as SYGVNS. The CDR3 DNA is TGTGCCAGCAGTGAAGGTTTGGACAGGGCGGATCAAAATTCACCCCTCCACTTT. Amino acids: CASSEGLDRADQNSPLHF.

This clone showed up just once. The V gene is TRBV6-1, the J gene TRBJ2-1; the D is unclear. Germline V lookup: CDR1 MNHNS, CDR2 SASEGT. The ends were cut back, 8 bases at V and 2 bases at J, with 10 bases in the middle. CDR3 size: 13 residues. The CDR3 DNA sequence: TGTGCCAGCGTGGAGTATCCCTACAATGAGCAGTTCTTC. Translation gives CASVEYPYNEQFF.

The rearrangement joins TRBV7-2 to TRBJ2-7; D uncertain. The CDR3 loop spans 14 amino acids. V was pared by 2 bases and J by 0 bases, with 8 bases between. Germline V gives CDR1 SGHTA, CDR2 FQGNSA. The CDR3 loop is CASSLRRSSYEQYF. The CDR3 DNA reads as TGTGCCAGCAGCTTAAGAAGGAGCTCCTACGAGCAGTACTTC.

The V and J genes are TRBV7-3 and TRBJ2-1, with TRBD1 matching over 7 bases. Per the germline V gene, CDR1 is SGHTA and CDR2 is FQGTGA. With V trimmed by 2 bases and J by 4 bases, 5 bases remained unmatched. The CDR3 sequence is 15 residues long. CDR3: CASSLWAGGYNEQFF. The CDR3 DNA is TGTGCCAGCAGCTTATGGGCAGGGGGATACAATGAGCAGTTCTTC. The full variable domain, with the rest looked up from reference TRBV7-3 and TRBJ2-1, is GAGVSQTPSNKVTEKGKYVELRCDPISGHTALYWYRQSLGQGPEFLIYFQGTGAADDSGLPNDRFFAVRPEGSVSTLKIQRTERGDSAVYLCASSLWAGGYNEQFFGPGTRLTVL.

The rearrangement joins TRBV5-6 to TRBJ1-3; perhaps TRBD1 as D (5 bases). The germline gives CDR1 SGHDT, CDR2 YYEEEE. V was pared by 4 bases and J by 0 bases, with 14 bases between. This CDR3 has 16 residues. Here the CDR3 reads CASSTRTSFSGNTIYF. CDR3 DNA sequence: TGTGCCAGCAGCACGAGGACATCCTTCTCTGGAAACACCATATATTTT.